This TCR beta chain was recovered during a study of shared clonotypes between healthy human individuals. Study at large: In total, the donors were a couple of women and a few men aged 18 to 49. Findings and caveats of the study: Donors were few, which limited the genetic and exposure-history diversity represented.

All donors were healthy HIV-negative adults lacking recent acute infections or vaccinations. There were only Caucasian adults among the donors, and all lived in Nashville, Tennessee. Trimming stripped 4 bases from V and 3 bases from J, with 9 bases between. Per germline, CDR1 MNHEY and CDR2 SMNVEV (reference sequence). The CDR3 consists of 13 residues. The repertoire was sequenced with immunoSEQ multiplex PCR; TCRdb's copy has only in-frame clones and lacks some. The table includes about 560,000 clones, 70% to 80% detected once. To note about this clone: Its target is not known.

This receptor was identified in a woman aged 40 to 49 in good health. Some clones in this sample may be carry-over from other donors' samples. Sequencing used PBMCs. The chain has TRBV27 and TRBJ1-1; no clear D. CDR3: CASSYSADTEAFF. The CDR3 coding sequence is TGTGCCAGCAGTTATTCCGCGGACACTGAAGCTTTCTTT.